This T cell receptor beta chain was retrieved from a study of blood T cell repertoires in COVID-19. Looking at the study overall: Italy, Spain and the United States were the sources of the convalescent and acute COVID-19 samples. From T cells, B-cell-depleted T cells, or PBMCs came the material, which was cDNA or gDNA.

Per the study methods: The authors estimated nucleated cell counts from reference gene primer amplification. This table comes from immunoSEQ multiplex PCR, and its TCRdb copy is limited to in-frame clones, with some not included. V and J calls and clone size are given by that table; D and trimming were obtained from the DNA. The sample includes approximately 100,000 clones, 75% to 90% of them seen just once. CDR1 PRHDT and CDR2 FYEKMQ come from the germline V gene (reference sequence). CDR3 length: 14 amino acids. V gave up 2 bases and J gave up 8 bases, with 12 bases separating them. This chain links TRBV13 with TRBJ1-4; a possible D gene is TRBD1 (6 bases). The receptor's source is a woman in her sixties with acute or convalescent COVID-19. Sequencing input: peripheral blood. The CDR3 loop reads CASSLRGAVEKLFF. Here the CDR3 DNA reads TGTGCCAGCAGCTTACGGGGGGCCGTAGAAAAACTGTTTTTT.